This TCR beta chain was obtained from a study of cytomegalovirus exposure and HLA in healthy donors (dated by TCRdb to 2016 to 2017). The study in broad terms: According to an earlier analysis of 587 of the donors, about 170 million T cells yielded 117 million unique TCR beta sequences and less than 300 Gb of sequence data. The aim of the study was to test whether cataloging public T cell receptors could identify signatures of past pathogen exposure. A later analysis re-analyzed previously published TCR beta repertoires from about 730 donors and added high-resolution HLA genotyping to study TCR occurrence patterns. The number of typed donors differed by locus: 629-630 for A, B, C, DRB1 and DQB1; approximately 520 for DQA1; approximately 600 for DPA1; and about 450 for DPB1. In a later genetic analysis, genome-wide SNP genotypes for about 65% of the roughly 670 donors were used, and that subset was treated as a discovery cohort. Along with the approximately 600-subject first cohort, a separate validation cohort of over a hundred different subjects was used. Four to six DR-DQ haplotypes were handled as single units for association and clustering because linkage in the cohort was strong. All discovery cohort repertoires had been generated on a single sequencing platform. HLA typing included class I and class II loci at four-digit resolution. An earlier analysis of roughly 600 of the donors used high-throughput TCR beta sequencing to judge whether each TCR beta V gene segment behaved as functional or pseudogenic. Across 398 genotyped donors of the cohort, an average of about 220,000 unique TCR beta nucleotide sequences per donor were sequenced, and roughly 18% of those sequences were non-productive. The later analysis used no new phenotypic data to find candidate immune exposures, relying instead on TCR beta sequences and their occurrence across donors. High-throughput TCR immunosequencing, statistical association of individual TCRs with disease status, and machine learning were combined to predict cytomegalovirus infection status. About 280 gigabases of sequencing data and around 80 million unique TCR sequences made up an early release that covered approximately 700 HLA-typed donors. The genetic ancestry cluster associated with self-reported Caucasian donors included 81% of the approximately 430 genotyped donors. The T cell repertoires of under 750 subjects were profiled by immunosequencing and related to cytomegalovirus serostatus. Donor age, sex, ethnicity and CMV serostatus were compiled together with the repertoire data.

In total, roughly 670 healthy bone marrow donors made up the cohort. All cohort members were sampled while nominally healthy, although unrecorded immune exposures were likely present. The donor tested CMV seronegative and was one of the 352 seronegative cohort members. Every donor gave a peripheral blood sample, and the peripheral blood mononuclear cells from that sample were used for TCR beta sequencing. The Qiagen DNeasy Blood Extraction Kit was used to extract genomic DNA from the blood cell samples. Points the paper makes about the study in general: V-gene and J-gene trimming of TCR beta chains was associated with a missense DCLRE1C variant in a later genetic analysis, and the association was replicated in an independent cohort. When HLA alleles, especially DR and DQ, strongly co-occurred, TCR associations were difficult to assign to individual alleles. In a later analysis, HLA-associated TCR beta chains were found to be more clonally expanded and to have lower generation probabilities than equally common non-associated chains. A further reported finding was that TCR beta sequences accurately predicted the HLA-A and HLA-B alleles for most subjects in the first cohort. According to a later analysis, parvovirus B19, influenza, CMV and Epstein-Barr virus appeared linked to several top co-occurrence clusters. In a later analysis, most CMV-associated TCR beta chains were found to appear HLA-restricted, with HLA associations seemingly driven largely by CMV exposure. Because counts were too low, roughly 17 rarely observed V segments, including chromosome 9 orphons, were left out of the earlier analysis of over 550 of the donors. The classifier was reported to diagnose cytomegalovirus status with high specificity and sensitivity in both the original cohort and the validation cohort. In a later analysis, the rate of TCR association differed among HLA loci, with DRB1 alleles having the most associated TCRs and HLA-C alleles having the fewest. The presence/absence analyses assumed that sequencing depth was roughly uniform across donors, and that assumption may not be true. At a false discovery rate of 0.05, a later analysis linked some 18,000 TCR beta sequences to specific HLA alleles. Across donors, most TCR sequences were observed very rarely, whereas some public TCRs were present in many individuals. The only immune exposure information available for the cohort was CMV serostatus. In this cohort, only TCR beta chains were sequenced, and detectable features were limited by the absence of alpha or paired-chain data. In the study, about 150 TCR beta chains were listed as associated with cytomegalovirus. Broadly in line with IMGT annotations, most TCR beta V segments showed up in productive rearrangements about 87% or about 30% of the time in an earlier analysis of several hundred of the donors. The authors suggested that the approach could potentially be generalized to other disease states and immunological phenotypes. According to a later genetic analysis, donors in an Asian-associated ancestry cluster had fewer N-insertions in productive TCRs than the approximately 670-donor mean. In vitro tests confirmed that a few of the cytomegalovirus-associated TCR beta chains recognize cytomegalovirus antigens. Linkage disequilibrium might explain the correlated functional status among segregating V segments, but an unknown experimental factor could not be ruled out. A group of highly shared sequence variants was considered likely to be a technical artifact of the sequencing pipeline. Because HLA typing was missing for some donors at each locus, association tests included only the typed subset.

The receptor library was made with the immunoSEQ multiplex PCR assay. For the multiplex PCR, a mixture combining 60 forward primers for TCR Vbeta segments and 13 reverse primers for TCR Jbeta segments was used. A multiplex PCR assay on genomic DNA amplified the CDR3 region of rearranged TCR beta genes. The amplified TCR beta libraries were sequenced on the Illumina HiSeq System as 87-base-pair reads. As for the original processing: A later analysis tallied roughly 76 million unique TCR beta chains across the approximately 670 repertoires, and some 10 million of those chains were shared by two or more donors. To remove PCR and sequencing errors, raw reads were error-corrected and collapsed into unique sequences using a nearest-neighbor algorithm that merged closely related sequences. To assign V, D and J gene segments, CDR3 sequences were aligned to IMGT reference sequences. For a sequence to be retained, a match of at least six nucleotides to both a V gene segment and a J gene segment was required. Rearrangements were called productive when the CDR3 lacked stop codons and stayed in frame with V and J; all others were non-productive. Following IMGT convention, CDR3 was defined as the stretch from the second conserved V-encoded cysteine to the conserved J-encoded phenylalanine. In an earlier analysis of 587 of the donors, sequences lacking an unambiguous match to a single V gene segment were excluded. An earlier analysis of 587 of the donors classified V segments as functional when productive rearrangements were above 56.7% and as segregating when the standard deviation between donors was above 5%. A statistical classification framework was developed to diagnose cytomegalovirus status using the catalog of TCR beta chain sequences. A later analysis assigned V and J genes by comparing TCR nucleotide sequences with IMGT/GENE-DB human TR gene sequences. A later analysis assigned CDR3 sequences and most-parsimonious VDJ recombination scenarios with the TCRdist pipeline. In a later analysis, each TCR beta chain was defined by its CDR3 amino acid sequence together with its V-gene family, and reads without a unique V-gene family were excluded. In a later analysis, 500 to 700 highly shared, low-generation-probability nucleotide sequences were removed to address suspected cross-contamination and a sequencing artifact. In a later analysis, a clonal expansion index was calculated for each public chain from normalized within-repertoire ranks of inferred template counts. In a later analysis, generation probabilities were computed using a VDJ recombination model fitted to out-of-frame rearrangements, and the results were checked against IGoR. Hypergeometric tests were used in a later analysis to score TCR-TCR, TCR-HLA and TCR-CMV co-occurrence, with a repertoire-size bias correction applied to the TCR pairs. To estimate false discovery rates, a later analysis permuted the HLA or CMV assignments 20 times. In a later analysis, co-occurring TCRs were grouped using DBSCAN, and TCRdist sequence similarity was added for clustering within HLA-allele-positive subsets. Repertoires with fewer than 30,000 or more than 120,000 public chains were left out of co-occurrence clustering, as were a handful of repertoires with anomalous nucleotide sharing. The clones in this table, taken by TCRdb from immuneACCESS, are in-frame only. Not every clone is retained; where verified, under half of the shortfall comes from an unresolved V gene, and the cause of the rest is unknown. V, J and clone size derive from that table, while D and trimming were established from the DNA sequence. The sample includes about 140,000 clones, with about 80% observed a single time. The ten largest clones take up 2% to 2.5% of the sample.

About this clone: The clone's antigen remains unknown. No base quality values were provided; no much bigger clone lies one nucleotide off.

The source material was PBMCs. The clonotype originates from a young man in good health and CMV-seronegative.

The CDR3 in this case is CASSVGRDTDEQEKLFF. DNA sequence: TGTGCCAGCAGCGTAGGTCGGGACACCGACGAGCAGGAAAAACTGTTTTTT. The chain joins TRBV9 to TRBJ1-4; the D gene is possibly TRBD1, with 6 bases matching. The CDR3 numbers 17 residues from cysteine through phenylalanine. Only the CDR3 DNA stays, 51 bases, in frame from base 1. The CDR1 and CDR2 encoded by the germline V gene are SGDLS and YYNGEE. V loses 0 bases of germline sequence and J loses 8 bases, and the interval between the two ends is 20 bases. With the portions outside the CDR3 filled from the reference TRBV9 and TRBJ1-4 genes, the complete variable region becomes DSGVTQTPKHLITATGQRVTLRCSPRSGDLSVYWYQQSLDQGLQFLIQYYNGEERAKGNILERFSAQQFPDLHSELNLSSLELGDSALYFCASSVGRDTDEQEKLFFGSGTQLSVL.